This TCR beta chain was sequenced during a study of identical twins. There are 12 residues in the CDR3. V lost 0 bases to trimming and J lost 3 bases, with 0 bases between them. Germline V CDR1 and CDR2: LNHNV, YYDKDF (reference sequence). Each CDR3 protein is one row after TCRdb ran MiXCR on the 5' RACE reads. The data hold about 810,000 distinct CDR3 sequences, with roughly 12% observed a single time. These same data were also listed under a study on yellow fever vaccine responses in identical twins.

The origin of this receptor is a woman aged 18-29 years in good health. This chain joins TRBV15 and TRBJ2-1; D gene uncertain. The sequencing input was PBMCs. The CDR3 spells CATSRDYNEQFF. The CDR3 nucleotides are TGTGCCACCAGCAGAGACTACAATGAGCAGTTCTTC.